The 9 T cell receptor beta chains below all came from one sample that was sequenced in a study of cytomegalovirus exposure and HLA in healthy donors (dated by TCRdb to about 2017). Library preparation used the immunoSEQ multiplex PCR assay. A mixture of 60 forward primers for TCR Vbeta segments and 13 reverse primers for TCR Jbeta segments was used in the multiplex PCR. The table was pulled from immuneACCESS by TCRdb, which kept in-frame rearrangements only. Such tables lose some clones; where checked, under half of the loss comes from unresolved V genes, and the rest has no known cause. Present in this sample are 95,000 to 150,000 clones, 75% to 85% of which were seen just once. Roughly 3.5% of the sample rests with the top ten. The specimen was PBMCs. The origin of the receptors is a man aged 35-49 years in good health and CMV-seronegative.

V is TRBV29-1 and J is TRBJ1-3; unclear D gene. This CDR3 region has 14 residues. Trimming removed 5 bases from V and 0 bases from J, with 11 bases in between. Per germline, CDR1 SQVTM and CDR2 ANQGSEA. CDR3 amino acids: CSVRLRPSGNTIYF. The CDR3 DNA is TGCAGCGTTCGGCTCAGGCCCTCTGGAAACACCATATATTTT.

This sequence joins TRBV5-6 and TRBJ2-7, with TRBD1 matching over 8 bases. Germline V gene sequence: CDR1 SGHDT, CDR2 YYEEEE. This CDR3 is built from 14 residues. After removal of 2 bases from V and 6 bases from J, the junction contained 7 bases not matched to a gene. The CDR3 region has the DNA TGTGCCAGCAGCTTACGGACAGGGAGGTCCGAGCAGTACTTC. Protein: CASSLRTGRSEQYF.

This clone was observed a handful of times. V gene TRBV7-2 combines with J gene TRBJ1-3, with no clear D. This CDR3 is 15 amino acids long. Germline CDR1 is SGHTA and CDR2 is FQGNSA. V was pared by 2 bases and J by 4 bases, with 12 bases between. The CDR3 reads CASSLSIDGGNTIYF. CDR3 DNA: TGTGCCAGCAGCTTATCGATTGACGGGGGAAACACCATATATTTT.

The chain uses TRBV16 and TRBJ2-6; no clear D. The CDR3 extends over 16 amino acids. Germline-derived CDR1 and CDR2 are KGHSY and FQNENV. V gave up 3 bases and J gave up 2 bases, with 11 bases separating them. This CDR3 is CASSQLEVAGANVLTF. For the CDR3, the DNA is TGTGCCAGCAGCCAGTTAGAGGTGGCTGGGGCCAACGTCCTGACTTTC.

A note on this clone: A read error may account for a junction end that differs from germline. V gene TRBV5-4 combines with J gene TRBJ2-4; no clear D gene. Germline CDR1 reads SGHNT; CDR2 reads YYREEE (reference sequence). CDR3 length: 13 residues. This CDR3 is CATRRKAKNSQYF. CDR3 coding DNA: TGTGCCACCAGGCGAAAAGCCAAAAACAGTCAGTACTTC.

The chain employs TRBV6-6 and TRBJ1-3; 7 positions agree with TRBD1. V lost 7 bases and J lost 4; bases outside the gene matches: 13. The CDR3 covers 16 residues. Germline assignment: CDR1 MNHNY and CDR2 SVGAGI (reference sequence). In DNA, the CDR3 is TGTGCCAGCATTAAAGACAGGGCTAGCTTAGGAAACACCATATATTTT. Residues: CASIKDRASLGNTIYF.

The chain links TRBV11-1 to TRBJ2-1; 9 positions agree with TRBD1. Trimming removed 4 bases from V and 7 bases from J; junction bases left unmatched: 5. The germline CDR1 and CDR2 sequences are SGHAT and FQDESV (reference sequence). There are 14 residues in the CDR3. CDR3 nucleotide sequence: TGTGCCAGCAGCTCACGACAGGGGGGGAATGAGCAGTTCTTC. This gives the protein CASSSRQGGNEQFF.

The CDR3 DNA is TGCGCCAGCACCGCATCGGGGGTTAGGGCTGAAGCTTTCTTT. It specifies CASTASGVRAEAFF. The V gene is TRBV10-2, the J gene TRBJ1-1; a possible D gene is TRBD1 (5 bases). Germline CDR1 reads WSHSY; CDR2 reads SAAADI. The CDR3 covers 14 residues. Deletions cut 7 bases from V and 6 bases from J, with 18 bases between.

The chain employs TRBV7-3 and TRBJ2-1, with 8 positions matching TRBD2. The CDR3 is made up of 15 amino acids. V was pared by 5 bases and J by 7 bases, with 10 bases of the junction left unmatched. Germline V gene data show CDR1 as SGHTA and CDR2 as FQGTGA. The CDR3 DNA reads as TGTGCCAGCAGCCTCCCCCGGGGGGGCCTAAATGAGCAGTTCTTC. This translates into CASSLPRGGLNEQFF.